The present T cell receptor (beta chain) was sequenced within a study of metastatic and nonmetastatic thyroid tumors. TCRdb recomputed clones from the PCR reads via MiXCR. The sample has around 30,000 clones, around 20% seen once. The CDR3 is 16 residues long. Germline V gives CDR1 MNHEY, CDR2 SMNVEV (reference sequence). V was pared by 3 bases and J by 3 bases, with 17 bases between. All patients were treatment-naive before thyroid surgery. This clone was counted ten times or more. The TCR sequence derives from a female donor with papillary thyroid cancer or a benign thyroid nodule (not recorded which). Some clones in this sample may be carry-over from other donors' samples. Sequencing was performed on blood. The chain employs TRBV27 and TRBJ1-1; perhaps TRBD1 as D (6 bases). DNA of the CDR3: TGTGCCAGCAGTTTTGGAGTTTCCCCAGGGGACACTGAAGCTTTCTTT. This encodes CASSFGVSPGDTEAFF.